Following are 8 T cell receptor beta chains from one sample sequenced in a study of blood T cell repertoires in COVID-19. TCRdb's copy holds only in-frame clones and misses some; the assay was immunoSEQ multiplex PCR. The sample carries roughly 85,000 clones, 70% to 90% recorded once. The sequenced sample consisted of peripheral blood. These receptors all come from a man aged 50-59 years with active or convalescent COVID-19.

The chain links TRBV27 to TRBJ1-1, with 7 bases lining up with TRBD1. The ends lost 3 bases at V and 5 bases at J; junction bases unmatched: 12. The CDR3 runs to 16 residues. Germline CDR1 and CDR2: MNHEY and SMNVEV (reference sequence). CDR3 nucleotides: TGTGCCAGCAGTTTGCACCGGGACAGTTCGGGGACTGAAGCTTTCTTT. It encodes CASSLHRDSSGTEAFF.

This chain's CDR3 is CASSLAQGRGGTEAFF. The CDR3 DNA is TGCGCCAGCAGCTTGGCGCAGGGCAGGGGTGGCACTGAAGCTTTCTTT. The chain carries TRBV5-1 and TRBJ1-1; tentative D call: TRBD1 (6 bases). Germline V CDR1 and CDR2: SGHRS, YFSETQ. The V gene lost 0 bases and the J gene lost 4 bases, with 16 bases spanning the gap. This CDR3 has 16 amino acids.

This chain uses TRBV6-5 with TRBJ1-5; D not resolved. The CDR3 totals 13 residues. Germline V gives CDR1 MNHEY, CDR2 SVGAGI. V was clipped by 7 bases and J by 0 bases, with 7 bases between them. DNA for the CDR3: TGTGCCAGCACTATCAATAGCAATCAGCCCCAGCATTTT. It codes for CASTINSNQPQHF.

In its sample, this clone was seen a few times. The chain is built from TRBV9 and TRBJ2-7; 12 bases agree with TRBD2. The CDR3 contains 15 residues. CDR1 is SGDLS, CDR2 YYNGEE, per germline. Trimming removed 3 bases from V and 6 bases from J; junction bases left unmatched: 7. The CDR3 reads CASSESPGLAGEQYF. CDR3 coding DNA: TGTGCCAGCAGCGAAAGCCCGGGACTAGCGGGCGAGCAGTACTTC.

V gene TRBV2 combines with J gene TRBJ2-2; 9 bases map to TRBD1. CDR3 length equals 19 residues. Trimming at V came to 4 bases and at J to 4 bases, leaving 16 bases not matched to a gene. Germline assignment: CDR1 SNHLY and CDR2 FYNNEI. The CDR3 here is CASSVRDRVGLWGTGELFF. The CDR3 DNA sequence: TGTGCCAGCAGTGTACGGGACAGGGTTGGTCTCTGGGGCACCGGGGAGCTGTTTTTT.

This chain links TRBV7-2 with TRBJ1-2; D ambiguous. Germline V CDR1 and CDR2: SGHTA, FQGNSA. The ends were cut back, 0 bases at V and 8 bases at J, with 16 bases in the middle. The CDR3 has 15 amino acids. The CDR3 DNA is TGTGCCAGCAGCTTAGCTGCGGGAGCTATCCTGGGCTACACCTTC. Translated: CASSLAAGAILGYTF.

This clone was seen at least ten times. The chain links TRBV4-1 to TRBJ2-1, with 8 bases identical to TRBD2. Germline CDR1 and CDR2: MGHRA and YSYEKL. CDR3 length equals 15 residues. Trimming took 3 bases from V and 4 from J; bases not matched to a gene: 5. The CDR3 region is CASSHPGLGYNEQFF. In nucleotides, the CDR3 is TGCGCCAGCAGCCATCCGGGACTAGGTTACAATGAGCAGTTCTTC.

This chain joins TRBV6-5 and TRBJ2-7; TRBD1 matches 12 bases. The V segment lost 8 bases and the J segment 3 bases; nucleotides outside the gene matches: 8. In germline, CDR1 is MNHEY, CDR2 SVGAGI. The CDR3 length is 15 residues. In DNA, the CDR3 is TGTGCCAGCGGGGACAGGGGGCTTCGGGACTACGAGCAGTACTTC. Translation gives CASGDRGLRDYEQYF.